The 23 T cell receptor beta chains below all came from one sample that was sequenced in a study of tumor-infiltrating lymphocytes in oesophageal squamous cell carcinoma. MiXCR, run by TCRdb on the PCR reads, gives a single entry per CDR3 protein. The sample has around 12,000 distinct CDR3 sequences, approximately 52% seen once; the top ten hold approximately 30%. The specimen was esophageal tumor tissue. These receptors came from a female donor with esophageal squamous cell carcinoma.

V usage is TRBV6-2 or TRBV6-3 and J usage is TRBJ2-7; 14 bases map to TRBD2. The CDR3 loop spans 20 amino acids. After removal of 7 bases from V and 7 bases from J, the junction contained 24 bases not matched to a gene. From germline, CDR1 is MNHEY and CDR2 SVGEGT. For the CDR3, the DNA is TGTGCCAGCACCGATGGACTAGCGGGAGGCCCTAACATCTATAACAATGAGCAGTACTTC. Translated: CASTDGLAGGPNIYNNEQYF.

This clonotype has just a few counts. V is TRBV7-9 and J is TRBJ2-7; D is perhaps TRBD2 (6 bases). Trimming removed 4 bases at V and 0 bases at J, with 10 bases between. Germline V CDR1 and CDR2: SEHNR, FQNEAQ (reference sequence). This CDR3 has 14 amino acids. The CDR3 region has the DNA TGTGCCAGCAGCTCCCGGGAGCGCTCCTACGAGCAGTACTTC. Translating gives CASSSRERSYEQYF.

The chain couples TRBV4-2 to TRBJ2-3; 12 nucleotides match TRBD2. Germline V lookup: CDR1 LGHNA, CDR2 YNFKEQ. V shed 2 bases, J shed 4 bases, and the junction held 1 base outside the gene matches. The CDR3 is made up of 15 amino acids. This CDR3 reads CASSQTSGRSDTQYF. The CDR3 bases are TGTGCCAGCAGCCAAACTAGCGGGAGGTCAGATACGCAGTATTTT.

The V gene is TRBV7-2, the J gene TRBJ2-7; perhaps TRBD1 as D (6 bases). The better agreement between TRBJ1-2 and the DNA end casts doubt on the J call. The CDR3 is 13 residues long. Germline V gives CDR1 SGHTA, CDR2 FQGNSA. The DNA of the CDR3 is TGTGCCAGCACGGGAAGAGGGGGCTATGGCTACACCTTC. Translating gives CASTGRGGYGYTF.

This chain uses TRBV7-8 with TRBJ2-7; tentative D call: TRBD2 (6 bases). From germline, CDR1 is SGHVS and CDR2 FQNEAQ. Trimming took 1 base from V and 2 from J, leaving 6 bases between them. The CDR3 consists of 13 residues. Here the CDR3 reads CASSLGRAYEQYF. CDR3 DNA sequence: TGTGCCAGCAGCTTAGGGAGGGCCTACGAGCAGTACTTC.

The J gene is TRBJ2-5, the V gene TRBV28; possibly TRBD2 for D (5 bases). The end of the DNA is better explained by TRBJ2-1, so the J call may be wrong. Germline values: CDR1 MDHEN, CDR2 SYDVKM. The CDR3 spans 13 residues. This CDR3 reads CASRPGLVNEQFF. CDR3 nucleotides: TGTGCCAGCAGACCCGGACTGGTAAATGAGCAGTTCTTC.

Worth noting for this clonotype: A read error may produce the germline difference seen at one junction end. The chain links TRBV7-6 to TRBJ2-7; no clear D. Germline V lookup: CDR1 SGHVS, CDR2 FNYEAQ. This CDR3 has 12 amino acids. CDR3 in amino acids: CASSLQTYEQYF. The CDR3 nucleotides are TGTGCCAGCAGCTTACAGACCTATGAGCAGTACTTC.

The chain couples TRBV5-1 to TRBJ2-1; the D is unclear. V lost 0 bases and J 4 bases, leaving 5 bases between the germline ends. The CDR3 length is 13 residues. The germline CDR1 and CDR2 sequences are SGHRS and YFSETQ. The CDR3 DNA reads as TGCGCCAGCAGCTTGGATCCATACAATGAGCAGTTCTTC. Protein product: CASSLDPYNEQFF.

By share, this clonotype counts as medium-sized (0.01 to 0.1%). The J gene is TRBJ2-7, the V gene TRBV6-1; 10 nucleotides match TRBD1. This CDR3 is 14 amino acids long. J was trimmed by 4 bases and V by 8 bases; bases with no gene match: 8. Germline CDR1 MNHNS, CDR2 SASEGT. CDR3 in DNA: TGTGCCAGCGGAAGAGGGACAGGGGCGTACGAGCAGTACTTC. It encodes CASGRGTGAYEQYF.

The rearrangement joins TRBV7-6 to TRBJ2-5; no clear D. This CDR3 is built from 13 residues. V lost 0 bases, J lost 11 bases, and 13 bases lay in between. From germline, CDR1 is SGHVS and CDR2 FNYEAQ. In DNA form, the CDR3 reads TGTGCCAGCAGCTTAGCCTCGGGTTTACGACAGTACTTC. Protein sequence: CASSLASGLRQYF.

This clonotype has ten or more counts. This sequence may be a read error, since a much larger clone differs from it by one base. This chain uses TRBV7-2 with TRBJ2-7; TRBD2 matches 8 bases. Per germline, CDR1 SGHTA and CDR2 FQGNSA. The CDR3 is 16 amino acids. With V trimmed by 5 bases and J by 7 bases, 16 bases remained unmatched. This CDR3 is CASSPITSGSYNEQYF. The CDR3 bases are TGTGCCAGCAGCCCCATCACTAGCGGTAGTTACAATGAGCAGTACTTC.

The chain has TRBV2 and TRBJ1-1; a possible D gene is TRBD1 (5 bases). The V gene lost 1 base and the J gene lost 3 bases, with 6 bases spanning the gap. Germline V gives CDR1 SNHLY, CDR2 FYNNEI. The CDR3 runs to 13 residues. CDR3 region: CASSEEGYTEAFF. CDR3 DNA sequence: TGTGCCAGCAGTGAAGAGGGGTACACTGAAGCTTTCTTT. The whole variable domain, filled in from reference TRBV2 and TRBJ1-1, reads EPEVTQTPSHQVTQMGQEVILRCVPISNHLYFYWYRQILGQKVEFLVSFYNNEISEKSEIFDDQFSVERPDGSNFTLKIRSTKLEDSAMYFCASSEEGYTEAFFGQGTRLTVV.

This clonotype occurred a few times. The chain combines TRBV7-2 with TRBJ2-1; the match to TRBD2 covers 13 bases. The germline V gene encodes CDR1 SGHTA and CDR2 FQGNSA. With V trimmed by 1 base and J by 8 bases, 2 bases remained unmatched. The CDR3 runs to 15 residues. The CDR3 DNA sequence: TGTGCCAGCAGCTTAGGGACTAGCGGGAGCGATGAGCAGTTCTTC. Translation gives CASSLGTSGSDEQFF.

The rearrangement joins TRBV6-6 to TRBJ2-1; D gene ambiguous. V gave up 5 bases and J gave up 4 bases, with 9 bases separating them. This CDR3 has 13 amino acids. Germline V gives CDR1 MNHNY, CDR2 SVGAGI (reference sequence). The CDR3 region is CASSPEWYNEQFF. The CDR3 DNA follows: TGTGCCAGCAGTCCTGAATGGTACAATGAGCAGTTCTTC.

Turning to this clonotype: A junction end diverges from the germline sequence, so it may reflect a read error. V is TRBV18 and J is TRBJ1-4; the D is unclear. Germline lookup yields CDR1 KGHSH and CDR2 LQKENI. This CDR3 has 14 amino acids. The CDR3: CGSSRMGTNEKLFF. CDR3 coding DNA: TGTGGCAGCTCACGAATGGGAACTAATGAAAAACTGTTTTTT.

In this sample, this clonotype turned up a few times. This sequence joins TRBV7-6 and TRBJ2-1, with D unresolved. This CDR3 comprises 11 residues. Germline V gene lookup returns CDR1 SGHVS and CDR2 FNYEAQ. Trimming left V 1 base short and J 10 bases short, with 5 bases between. This CDR3 is CASSLVDEQFF. The CDR3 DNA sequence: TGTGCCAGCAGCTTAGTGGACGAGCAGTTCTTC.

This clonotype has more than one count but fewer than ten. The V gene is TRBV18, the J gene TRBJ1-3; maybe TRBD1 (6 bases). The V end lost 5 bases, the J end lost 0 bases, and 14 bases lay between the germline ends. Germline-derived CDR1 and CDR2 are KGHSH and LQKENI. This CDR3 is built from 16 residues. CDR3 DNA sequence: TGTGCCAGCTCAGCAAACAGGGTCGACTCTGGAAACACCATATATTTT. Amino acids: CASSANRVDSGNTIYF.

This chain joins TRBV7-3 and TRBJ2-5; TRBD1 aligns across 8 bases. After removal of 3 bases from V and 11 bases from J, the junction contained 8 bases not matched to a gene. Germline V lookup: CDR1 SGHTA, CDR2 FQGTGA. The CDR3 totals 13 residues. CDR3 DNA: TGTGCCAGCAGCTTTTCAGGGGGCGAGCTACAGTACTTC. Amino acids: CASSFSGGELQYF.

The chain recombines TRBV6-5 with TRBJ2-5, with unresolved D. The germline V and J ends were trimmed by 5 bases and 5 bases, with 18 bases remaining between them. This CDR3 contains 15 residues. Germline V gene lookup returns CDR1 MNHEY and CDR2 SVGAGI. As DNA, the CDR3 is TGTGCCAGCAGTGAAGAGAGTCACGGCTCCGAGACCCAGTACTTC. Residues: CASSEESHGSETQYF.

This clonotype was observed once. A much larger clone differs from this one at a single base, so this may be a read error. The chain carries TRBV10-3 and TRBJ2-7; TRBD2 aligns across 15 bases. This CDR3 is 16 amino acids long. V shed 4 bases and J 7 bases; nucleotides not matched to a gene: 8. The germline CDR1 and CDR2 sequences are ENHRY and SYGVKD. The DNA of the CDR3 is TGTGCCATCAGTGGGACTAGCGGGGGGGCCATGGATGAGCAGTACTTC. The encoded protein is CAISGTSGGAMDEQYF.

The V call is TRBV6-2 or TRBV6-3, the J call TRBJ2-3, with D possibly matching TRBD1 (5 bases). The end of the DNA is better explained by TRBJ1-1, so the J call may be wrong. In germline, CDR1 is MNHEY, CDR2 SVGEGT. This CDR3 contains 11 residues. This CDR3 reads CASILRGEAFF. CDR3 in DNA: TGTGCCAGCATTTTAAGGGGTGAAGCTTTCTTT.

Ten or more counts support this clonotype. The V call is TRBV5-4, the J call TRBJ2-1, with unresolved D. Trimming pared 4 bases from V and 5 bases from J, leaving 10 bases between. CDR3 length: 13 amino acids. Per germline, CDR1 SGHNT and CDR2 YYREEE (reference sequence). CDR3 bases: TGTGCCAGCAGCGATCGGATTAACAATGAGCAGTTCTTC. This gives the protein CASSDRINNEQFF.

The V gene is TRBV7-4, the J gene TRBJ2-5, with D possibly being TRBD1 or TRBD2 (5 bases each). TRBJ2-1 matches the DNA end more closely, so the J call is doubtful. CDR3 size: 12 residues. Germline lookup yields CDR1 SGHVT and CDR2 SQSDAQ. The CDR3 bases are TGTGCCAGCAGGGAGGAGGAAAGGGGACAGTTCTTC. Translated, it gives CASREEERGQFF.